This TCR beta chain comes out of a study of blood T cell repertoires in COVID-19. Looking at the study overall: The analysed material was cDNA or gDNA that came from T cells, B-cell-depleted T cells, or PBMCs.

In the original processing: It was from reference gene primer amplification that nucleated cell counts were estimated. Assay used: immunoSEQ multiplex PCR; TCRdb lists only in-frame clones, some missing. Clone size and the V and J calls come from that table; the DNA yielded D and trimming. The sample has around 180,000 clones; approximately 81% are singletons. Per the germline V gene, CDR1 is LGHDT and CDR2 is YNNKEL (reference sequence). The CDR3 consists of 12 residues. V was cut by 1 base and J by 10 bases, with 8 bases left in between. The chain recombines TRBV3-1 (or the pseudogene TRBV3-2) with TRBJ2-1, with D tentatively TRBD2 (6 bases). The receptor was isolated from a woman of 80 years or more with active or convalescent COVID-19. The sample comprised peripheral blood. The CDR3 nucleotides read TGTGCCAGCAGCCAAGCGGCGGGAGAGCAGTTCTTC. This codes for CASSQAAGEQFF.